Presented here are 3 T cell receptor beta chains from one specimen sequenced in a study of radiotherapy plus CTLA-4 blockade in lung cancer. Measured with immunoSEQ multiplex PCR; TCRdb has only the in-frame clones, and not every one. The sample lists some 60,000 clones; roughly three quarters were seen once. The specimen was peripheral blood, collected from a patient treated with radiotherapy plus ipilimumab. These receptor sequences come from a human donor with non-small cell lung cancer who had a complete response to radiotherapy plus ipilimumab.

This clone came up once. The chain has TRBV7-2 and TRBJ1-6; 9 nucleotides agree with TRBD1. Trimming removed 2 bases from V and 15 bases from J; junction bases left unmatched: 8. This CDR3 has 14 residues. Germline CDR1 SGHTA, CDR2 FQGNSA. CDR3 bases: TGTGCCAGCAGCTTATCGGGACAGGGTACTCTCCTCCACTTT. This codes for CASSLSGQGTLLHF. The full variable domain, with the rest looked up from reference TRBV7-2 and TRBJ1-6, is GAGVSQSPSNKVTEKGKDVELRCDPISGHTALYWYRQSLGQGLEFLIYFQGNSAPDKSGLPSDRFSAERTGGSVSTLTIQRTQQEDSAVYLCASSLSGQGTLLHFGNGTRLTVT.

V and J are TRBV27 and TRBJ2-1, with D maybe TRBD2 (7 bases). V was shortened by 5 bases and J by 0 bases, with 8 bases between the two germline ends. Per the germline V gene, CDR1 is MNHEY and CDR2 is SMNVEV (reference sequence). The CDR3 consists of 14 residues. The DNA for the CDR3 is TGTGCCAGCAGTAGGGGGGGCTCCTACAATGAGCAGTTCTTC. Its protein product is CASSRGGSYNEQFF.

The chain combines TRBV19 with TRBJ1-6; possible D gene TRBD1, 6 bases. Trimming stripped 7 bases from V and 7 bases from J, with 14 bases between. The CDR3 consists of 14 residues. The V gene's germline CDR1 is LNHDA and CDR2 SQIVND (reference sequence). The CDR3 region has the DNA TGTGCCAGTATGGGCCTGGACAGAAATTCACCCCTCCACTTT. Protein: CASMGLDRNSPLHF.